This is a list of T cell receptor beta chains from one sample in a study of radiation and T cells in renal cell carcinoma. TCRdb's table, derived via immunoSEQ multiplex PCR, lists solely in-frame clones and lacks some. The data hold some 150,000 clones, with less than 90% observed a single time. This sample comprised blood, obtained from a patient whose treatment included radiotherapy and nephrectomy. These receptor sequences come from a woman aged 45 to 65 with renal cell carcinoma. Both conserved end residues are part of each CDR3. The order of the fields is J gene, clone size, V gene, D gene, CDR3 DNA, CDR3 protein. D genes are given only for firm matches. Some rows mark clone size as missing; the rest say once, few, many or name a class of expanded clone.

TRBJ2-3,many,TRBV7-9,-,TGTGCCAGCTTTTCCCCAGGGGATACGCAGTATTTT,CASFSPGDTQYF
TRBJ1-2,-,TRBV5-1,TRBD1,TGCGCCAGCAGCTTGGAACAGGGGGAGAGCTATGGCTACACCTTC,CASSLEQGESYGYTF
TRBJ2-2,-,TRBV7-7,-,TGTGCCAGCAGCCCACCGGGGGCCGGGGAGCTGTTTTTT,CASSPPGAGELFF
TRBJ1-1,-,TRBV6-1,-,TGTGCCAGCCAAATCAGGGGCAGGAACACTGAAGCTTTCTTT,CASQIRGRNTEAFF
TRBJ1-1,-,TRBV6-6,TRBD1,TGTGCCAGCAGCCGGGGGGACAGGGTCACTGAAGCTTTCTTT,CASSRGDRVTEAFF
TRBJ2-6,-,TRBV28,-,TGTGCCAGCAGTTTCCGAGGGGTCACTGGGGCCAACGTCCTGACTTTC,CASSFRGVTGANVLTF
TRBJ1-6,-,TRBV5-4,-,TGTGCCAGCAGAGATCGACCGAGTAATAATTCACCCCTCCACTTT,CASRDRPSNNSPLHF
TRBJ1-2,-,TRBV4-3,-,TGCGCCAGCAGCCAAGATCTTGAGCGGTCCCGGTTCTATGGCTACACCTTC,CASSQDLERSRFYGYTF
TRBJ2-2,once,TRBV18,TRBD2,TGTGCCAGCCAAGCGGGAACCGGGGAGCTGTTTTTT,CASQAGTGELFF
TRBJ2-5,-,TRBV19,TRBD1,TGTGCCAGTAGTCTAAACGGGATTAGGGACAGCCACCAAGAGACCCAGTACTTC,CASSLNGIRDSHQETQYF
TRBJ1-5,-,TRBV7-2,-,TGTGCCAGCAGCTTAGCGAACCCCCTCGGGGGGGGCAATCAGCCCCAGCATTTT,CASSLANPLGGGNQPQHF
TRBJ2-7,-,TRBV7-2,-,TGTGCCAGCACCGGAAATAGAGCCTCCTACGAGCAGTACTTC,CASTGNRASYEQYF
TRBJ2-4,-,TRBV30,-,TGTGCCTGGGGGGAGACTGGCATTCAGTACTTC,CAWGETGIQYF
TRBJ2-5,-,TRBV9,-,TGTGCCAGCAGCGTAGAGGGGAACCAAGAGACCCAGTACTTC,CASSVEGNQETQYF
TRBJ1-2,-,TRBV5-4,-,TGCGCCAGCAGCCGAGATCGGGGCTACACCTTC,CASSRDRGYTF
TRBJ1-2,-,TRBV30,-,TGTGCCTGGAGGGCAGGGTTGGGCTACACCTTC,CAWRAGLGYTF
TRBJ1-2,-,TRBV7-8,-,TGTGCCAGCAGCTCCAGGACCTATGGCTACACCTTC,CASSSRTYGYTF
TRBJ2-7,-,TRBV5-4,TRBD2,TGTGCCAGCAGGGGCGGGACTAGCCCTCTTTTGGAGCAGTACTTC,CASRGGTSPLLEQYF
TRBJ2-1,few,TRBV2,TRBD1,TGTGCCAGCAGACCGGACAGGGCCAAGGAGCAGTTCTTC,CASRPDRAKEQFF
TRBJ2-2,-,TRBV5-1,-,TGCGCCAGCAGCTTGGGTGGTTCCACCGGGGAGCTGTTTTTT,CASSLGGSTGELFF
TRBJ2-3,few,TRBV9,TRBD2,TGTGCCAGCAGCGTAGGGATGAGGCCTAGCGGGAGTTCTACGCAGTATTTT,CASSVGMRPSGSSTQYF
TRBJ2-3,-,TRBV2,-,TGTGCCAGCACCCTATATTTATCAGATACGCAGTATTTT,CASTLYLSDTQYF
TRBJ2-2,-,TRBV6-5,-,TGTGCCAGCCAGGGCCCCACCGGGGAGCTGTTTTTT,CASQGPTGELFF
TRBJ1-6,-,TRBV2,-,TGTGCCAGCAGTGGAACGGAATATAATTCACCCCTCCACTTT,CASSGTEYNSPLHF
TRBJ2-7,-,TRBV9,-,TGTGCCAGCAGCGTAGGGCAGGCCACCTCCTACGAGCAGTACTTC,CASSVGQATSYEQYF
TRBJ2-7,-,TRBV27,TRBD1,TGTGCCAGCAGGACAGGGCACGAGCAGTACTTC,CASRTGHEQYF
TRBJ2-3,few,TRBV7-9,-,TGTGCCAGCGGCAACGCCCGTTATACGCAGTATTTT,CASGNARYTQYF
TRBJ2-1,once,TRBV28,-,TGTGCCAGCAGCTTACAGGGCGAGCAGTTCTTC,CASSLQGEQFF
TRBJ1-1,-,TRBV11-2,-,TGTGCCAGCAGCTACACCCCGGGACGGCATATGAACACTGAAGCTTTCTTT,CASSYTPGRHMNTEAFF
TRBJ1-2,-,TRBV7-9,TRBD1,TGTGCCAGCAGCCCCTTGTTCCTCGGACAGGGGGCGTCGAACTATGGCTACACCTTC,CASSPLFLGQGASNYGYTF
TRBJ2-1,-,TRBV30,TRBD2,TGTGCCTGCGTCGGGGGGTCGAATGAGCAGTTCTTC,CACVGGSNEQFF
TRBJ1-1,-,TRBV6-5,TRBD1,TGTGCCAGCAGTACCCGACAGGGGTCCACTGAAGCTTTCTTT,CASSTRQGSTEAFF